The 17 T cell receptor beta chains presented below share a single source sample, sequenced in a study of immune cell composition in non-small cell lung cancer. Normal lung was taken at the farthest possible site, at least 3 cm from tumour. This table comes from immunoSEQ multiplex PCR, and its TCRdb copy is limited to in-frame clones, with some not included. This table holds 6,700 or so clones, roughly 69% found once. Sequencing input: non-adjacent lung tissue. The source of these receptors is a human donor with non-small cell lung cancer.

The V gene is TRBV4-2, the J gene TRBJ2-7, with TRBD2 matching 8 bases. Germline V CDR1 and CDR2: LGHNA, YNFKEQ. J gave up 7 bases and V 1 base, and 9 bases lay outside the gene matches. This CDR3 has 15 residues. The CDR3 spells CASSQVAGGGEEQYF. In nucleotides, the CDR3 is TGTGCCAGCAGCCAAGTGGCGGGGGGAGGGGAGGAGCAGTACTTC.

The rearrangement links TRBV6-6 to TRBJ1-2; 10 nucleotides agree with TRBD1. With 5 bases clipped from V and 11 bases from J, the junction kept 5 bases outside the gene matches. CDR1 and CDR2 from the germline V gene are MNHNY and SVGAGI (reference sequence). CDR3 size: 12 residues. As DNA, the CDR3 is TGTGCCAGCAGTCAGGGACAGGGGTTGTACACCTTC. Protein sequence: CASSQGQGLYTF.

This clone showed up just a few times. J is TRBJ2-1 and V is TRBV9; 7 nucleotides agree with TRBD2. Germline assignment: CDR1 SGDLS and CDR2 YYNGEE. V trimming: 0 bases; J trimming: 8 bases; junction bases outside the gene matches: 8. The CDR3 spans 15 residues. CDR3 in DNA: TGTGCCAGCAGCGTAGGGGTGGGAGGGCCCCATGAGCAGTTCTTC. Protein product: CASSVGVGGPHEQFF.

This clone was detected only a few times. The chain has TRBV19 and TRBJ1-2; D possibly corresponds to TRBD1 (6 bases). With 4 bases removed from V and 4 bases from J, the gap between germline ends came to 10 bases. Germline loops: CDR1 LNHDA, CDR2 SQIVND (reference sequence). CDR3 length equals 13 residues. The CDR3 is CASSTGDGYGYTF. Here the CDR3 DNA reads TGTGCCAGTAGTACAGGGGACGGCTATGGCTACACCTTC. The complete variable domain, with remaining parts taken from reference TRBV19 and TRBJ1-2, reads DGGITQSPKYLFRKEGQNVTLSCEQNLNHDAMYWYRQDPGQGLRLIYYSQIVNDFQKGDIAEGYSVSREKKESFPLTVTSAQKNPTAFYLCASSTGDGYGYTFGSGTRLTVV.

This sequence joins TRBV9 and TRBJ1-1; unclear D gene. This CDR3 region has 13 residues. Trimming removed 4 bases at V and 3 bases at J, with 10 bases between. Germline-derived CDR1 and CDR2 are SGDLS and YYNGEE. CDR3 in DNA: TGTGCCAGCAGCCTCCTTGGGCACACTGAAGCTTTCTTT. As protein: CASSLLGHTEAFF.

This chain connects TRBV25-1 to TRBJ1-2, with D possibly matching TRBD1 (5 bases). V lost 4 bases and J 8 bases, leaving 11 bases between the germline ends. This CDR3 comprises 12 residues. From germline, CDR1 is MGHDK and CDR2 SYGVNS. The CDR3 spells CASSAGLWGYTF. CDR3 sequence (DNA): TGTGCCAGCAGTGCAGGGCTCTGGGGCTACACCTTC.

This clone was recorded a few times. The chain couples TRBV6-5 to TRBJ2-3, with 10 bases aligning to TRBD2. The CDR3 runs 15 residues. With 8 bases clipped from V and 5 bases from J, the junction kept 10 bases outside the gene matches. CDR1 is MNHEY and CDR2 is SVGAGI in the germline V gene. CDR3 DNA sequence: TGTGCCAGCTCTCTGCTAGCGGGAGCTGGAGATACGCAGTATTTT. This sequence encodes CASSLLAGAGDTQYF.

This clone was seen once. One end of the junction does not line up with germline, which may come from a read error. The chain couples TRBV27 to TRBJ1-1, with a weak D call TRBD1 (6 bases). The CDR3 is 13 amino acids. Germline V gene data show CDR1 as MNHEY and CDR2 as SMNVEV (reference sequence). The CDR3 is CASSLSWDTEAFF. CDR3 nucleotides: TGTGCCAGCAGTTTATCTTGGGACACAGAAGCTTTCTTT.

The chain recombines TRBV28 with TRBJ2-5; D gene uncertain. The CDR3 totals 14 residues. V shed 6 bases and J shed 5 bases, with 16 bases lying between them. Germline V gene sequence: CDR1 MDHEN, CDR2 SYDVKM. The CDR3 protein is CASSLTGPAETQYF. CDR3 nucleotide sequence: TGTGCCAGCAGCCTGACTGGCCCCGCGGAGACCCAGTACTTC.

This sequence joins TRBV6-6 and TRBJ2-7; TRBD2 matches at 13 bases. J gave up 0 bases and V 6 bases, and 5 bases lay outside the gene matches. The CDR3 has 16 residues. Germline CDR1 reads MNHNY; CDR2 reads SVGAGI (reference sequence). The CDR3 DNA is TGTGCCAGCAGAAGACTAGCGGGAGGACCCTCCTACGAGCAGTACTTC. Its protein is CASRRLAGGPSYEQYF.

The chain couples TRBV7-2 to TRBJ2-3; tentative D call: TRBD1 (6 bases). The CDR3 consists of 14 residues. CDR1 SGHTA and CDR2 FQGNSA come from the germline V gene. V dropped 1 base and J dropped 2 bases, with 7 bases sitting between them. The CDR3 DNA reads TGTGCCAGCAGCTTAGGGGACACCACAGATACGCAGTATTTT. This codes for CASSLGDTTDTQYF.

The CDR3 DNA reads TGTGCCAGCAGCCCCGGGGGGTACTCAACTAATGAAAAACTGTTTTTT. This sequence encodes CASSPGGYSTNEKLFF. The rearrangement links TRBV5-8 to TRBJ1-4, with a weak D call TRBD1 (5 bases). The CDR3 consists of 16 residues. CDR1 and CDR2 (germline): SGHTS, YDEGEE. V lost 4 bases to trimming and J lost 0 bases, with 13 bases between them.

This clone was found a few times. The V and J genes are TRBV2 and TRBJ1-6; a possible D gene is TRBD1 (5 bases). The CDR3 has 15 residues. CDR1 SNHLY and CDR2 FYNNEI come from the germline V gene. Trimming cost V 3 bases and J 7 bases, with 13 bases left between them. The CDR3 reads CASSEGQGLNSPLHF. For the CDR3, the DNA is TGTGCCAGCAGTGAGGGTCAGGGTCTCAATTCACCCCTCCACTTT.

The rearrangement uses TRBV6-6 and TRBJ2-7, with D unclear. The V gene lost 0 bases and the J gene lost 4 bases, with 10 bases spanning the gap. The CDR3 sequence is 14 residues long. Germline assignment: CDR1 MNHNY and CDR2 SVGAGI (reference sequence). The CDR3 sequence: CASSYSGSPYEQYF. CDR3 coding DNA: TGTGCCAGCAGTTACTCGGGCAGCCCTTACGAGCAGTACTTC.

This chain joins TRBV5-4 and TRBJ2-5, with 7 bases aligning to TRBD1. The CDR3 loop spans 17 amino acids. Germline loops: CDR1 SGHNT, CDR2 YYREEE (reference sequence). V shed 4 bases and J 5 bases; nucleotides not matched to a gene: 17. The CDR3 coding sequence is TGTGCCAGCAGCCCCCAGGACAGGAGGACGGGGTGGGAGACCCAGTACTTC. This encodes CASSPQDRRTGWETQYF.

The rearrangement uses TRBV11-3 and TRBJ2-1; 8 bases are a match to TRBD2. This CDR3 is built from 18 residues. The V gene end was trimmed by 5 bases and the J gene end by 4 bases; junction bases not matched to a gene: 16. CDR1 and CDR2 from the germline V gene are SGHNT and YENEEA. The DNA for the CDR3 is TGTGCCAGCAGCCTTAAGAGTCTAGGGCTAGCGGGTTACAATGAGCAGTTCTTC. The encoded protein is CASSLKSLGLAGYNEQFF.

A single count supports this clone. The CDR3 reads CASTLTGTANEQFF. The CDR3 DNA follows: TGTGCCAGCACCTTAACTGGGACAGCCAATGAGCAGTTCTTC. The chain employs TRBV6-5 and TRBJ2-1, with 7 nucleotides matching TRBD1. Trimming cost V 7 bases and J 6 bases; bases outside gene matches: 9. Germline CDR1 and CDR2: MNHEY and SVGAGI. This CDR3 is 14 amino acids long.